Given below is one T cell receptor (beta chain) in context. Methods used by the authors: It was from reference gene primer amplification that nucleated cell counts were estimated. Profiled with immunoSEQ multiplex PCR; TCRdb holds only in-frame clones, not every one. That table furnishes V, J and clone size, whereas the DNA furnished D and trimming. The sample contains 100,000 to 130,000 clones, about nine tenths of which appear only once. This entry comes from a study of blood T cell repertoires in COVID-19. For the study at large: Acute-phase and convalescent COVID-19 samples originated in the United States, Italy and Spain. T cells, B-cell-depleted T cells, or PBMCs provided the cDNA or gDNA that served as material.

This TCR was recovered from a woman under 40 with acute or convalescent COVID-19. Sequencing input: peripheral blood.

The CDR3 DNA sequence: TGTGCCTGGAGTCCCGGGGGTCCGAACACTGAAGCTTTCTTT. Amino acids: CAWSPGGPNTEAFF. The chain combines TRBV30 with TRBJ1-1, with D tentatively TRBD1 (5 bases). Germline lookup yields CDR1 GTSNPN and CDR2 SVGIG (reference sequence). V was pared by 2 bases and J by 1 base, with 11 bases between. The CDR3 consists of 14 residues.